These 8 T cell receptor beta chains were all obtained from the same sample, sequenced in a study of neurological immune-mediated disorders (dated by TCRdb to 2018 to 2020). Library prep was done by 5' RACE. Sequencing was performed on an Illumina HiSeq 2500. The public sequencing data were trimmed at Q25 with fastp and processed into clonotypes with MiXCR by TCRdb, which kept only in-frame beta chains. When rows share a CDR3 protein, they turn into one entry using the most common DNA and genes. The sample contains 100,000 or so distinct CDR3 sequences, around 3.3% of them found a single time. The biggest ten clones account for roughly 6.4% of the sample. The sample was PBMCs. These receptors came from a woman in her late teens or twenties with multiple sclerosis.

This clonotype was observed a handful of times. This chain links TRBV29-1 with TRBJ1-1; 7 bases align to TRBD1. Unmatched junction bases numbered 10, after V lost 8 bases and J lost 1 base. Germline V CDR1 and CDR2: SQVTM, ANQGSEA. This CDR3 is built from 14 residues. The CDR3 DNA follows: TGCAGCTCAATATTCGGGACAGCGAACACTGAAGCTTTCTTT. Encoded protein: CSSIFGTANTEAFF.

This clonotype was observed many times. Written as DNA, the CDR3 is TGTGCCAGCATGCATAGACAGGGCTCTGGAAACACCATATATTTT. Encoded protein: CASMHRQGSGNTIYF. The genes are TRBV7-9 and TRBJ1-3; 7 bases are shared with TRBD1. Germline V lookup: CDR1 SEHNR, CDR2 FQNEAQ (reference sequence). The CDR3 spans 15 residues. With 7 bases clipped from V and 0 bases from J, the junction kept 6 bases outside the gene matches.

This clonotype has at least ten counts. The chain has TRBV5-1 and TRBJ2-1; D unresolved. The germline gives CDR1 SGHRS, CDR2 YFSETQ. Deletions cut 0 bases from V and 6 bases from J, with 4 bases between. The CDR3 runs to 12 residues. In DNA form, the CDR3 reads TGCGCCAGCAGCTTGGGTATCAATGAGCAGTTCTTC. It specifies CASSLGINEQFF.

With respect to this clonotype: Just one base apart from a much larger clone, this may be a read error. The chain combines TRBV3-1 with TRBJ2-7; no firm D call. The CDR3 runs 15 residues. V was shortened by 1 base and J by 2 bases, with 12 bases between the two germline ends. CDR1 and CDR2 from the germline V gene are LGHDT and YNNKEL (reference sequence). CDR3 region: CASSQGSSRAYEQYF. CDR3 DNA: TGTGCCAGCAGCCAAGGATCAAGCAGAGCCTACGAGCAGTACTTC.

Ten or more counts support this clonotype. This sequence joins TRBV20-1 and TRBJ1-2, with D possibly matching TRBD1 (5 bases). V shed 3 bases and J shed 1 base, with 15 bases lying between them. CDR1 DFQATT and CDR2 SNEGSKA come from the germline V gene (reference sequence). This CDR3 has 15 amino acids. DNA of the CDR3: TGCAGTGCTAGGCCCCCCGGGACCTTTAACTATGGCTACACCTTC. Residues: CSARPPGTFNYGYTF.

This clonotype was found many times. This chain joins TRBV6-2 or TRBV6-3 and TRBJ1-4; TRBD1 matches at 9 bases. V shed 5 bases and J 4 bases; nucleotides not matched to a gene: 8. The germline V gene encodes CDR1 MNHEY and CDR2 SVGEGT. CDR3 length equals 16 residues. CDR3 coding DNA: TGTGCCAGCAGTCCACCTTGGACAGGGGATAATGAAAAACTGTTTTTT. This translates into CASSPPWTGDNEKLFF.

This sequence joins TRBV5-1 and TRBJ2-7; a weak D match, TRBD1 (5 bases). This CDR3 is built from 15 residues. The V end was cut by 0 bases, the J end by 4 bases, with 14 bases between. Germline CDR1 SGHRS, CDR2 YFSETQ. DNA for the CDR3: TGCGCCAGCAGCTTGGCCCCCCCGACAGTTTACGAGCAGTACTTC. It translates to CASSLAPPTVYEQYF. Based on the CDR3 plus reference TRBV5-1 and TRBJ2-7, the full variable domain is KAGVTQTPRYLIKTRGQQVTLSCSPISGHRSVSWYQQTPGQGLQFLFEYFSETQRNKGNFPGRFSGRQFSNSRSEMNVSTLELGDSALYLCASSLAPPTVYEQYFGPGTRLTVT.

Remarks on this clonotype: A read error is possible here, since a much larger clone lies one base away. V is TRBV7-6 and J is TRBJ2-7; 9 bases are shared with TRBD1. Trimming at V came to 5 bases and at J to 7 bases, leaving 9 bases not matched to a gene. The CDR3 loop spans 14 amino acids. From germline, CDR1 is SGHVS and CDR2 FNYEAQ. The CDR3 DNA sequence: TGTGCCAGCAGCCCATACGGACAGGGGAAAGAGCAGTACTTC. This gives the protein CASSPYGQGKEQYF.